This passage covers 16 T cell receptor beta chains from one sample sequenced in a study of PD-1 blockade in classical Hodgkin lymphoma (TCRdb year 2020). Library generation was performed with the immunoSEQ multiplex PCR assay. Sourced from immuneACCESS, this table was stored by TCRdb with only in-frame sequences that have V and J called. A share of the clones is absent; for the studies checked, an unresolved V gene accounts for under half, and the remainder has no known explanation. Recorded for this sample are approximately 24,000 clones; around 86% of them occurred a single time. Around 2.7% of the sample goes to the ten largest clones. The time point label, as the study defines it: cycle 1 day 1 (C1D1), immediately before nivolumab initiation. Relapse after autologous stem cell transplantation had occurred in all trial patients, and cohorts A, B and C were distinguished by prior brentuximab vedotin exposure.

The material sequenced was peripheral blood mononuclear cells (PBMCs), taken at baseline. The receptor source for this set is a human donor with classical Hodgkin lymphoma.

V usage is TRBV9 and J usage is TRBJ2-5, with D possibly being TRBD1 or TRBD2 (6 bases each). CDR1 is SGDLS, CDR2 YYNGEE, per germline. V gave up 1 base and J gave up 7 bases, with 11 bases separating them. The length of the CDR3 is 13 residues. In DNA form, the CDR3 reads TGTGCCAGCAGCGTACCCGGAGGGGGGACCCAGTACTTC. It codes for CASSVPGGGTQYF.

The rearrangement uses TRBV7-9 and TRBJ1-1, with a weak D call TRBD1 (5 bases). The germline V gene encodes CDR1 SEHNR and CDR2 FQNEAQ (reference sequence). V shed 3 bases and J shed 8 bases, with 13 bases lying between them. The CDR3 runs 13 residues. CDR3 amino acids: CASSFLGVGEAFF. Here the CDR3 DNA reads TGTGCCAGCAGCTTTTTAGGGGTGGGGGAAGCTTTCTTT.

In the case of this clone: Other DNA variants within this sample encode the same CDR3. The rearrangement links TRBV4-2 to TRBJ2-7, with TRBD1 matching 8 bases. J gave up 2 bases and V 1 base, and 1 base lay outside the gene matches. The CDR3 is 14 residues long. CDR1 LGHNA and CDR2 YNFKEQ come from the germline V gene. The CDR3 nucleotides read TGTGCCAGCAGCCAAGGGACAGGGCCCTACGAGCAGTACTTC. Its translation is CASSQGTGPYEQYF.

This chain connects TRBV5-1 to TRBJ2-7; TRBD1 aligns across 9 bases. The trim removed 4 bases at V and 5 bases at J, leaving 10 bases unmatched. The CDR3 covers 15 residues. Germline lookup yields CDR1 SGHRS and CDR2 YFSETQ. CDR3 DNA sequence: TGCGCCAGCAGCCCAACCGGGACAGGGCTTAACGAGCAGTACTTC. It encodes CASSPTGTGLNEQYF.

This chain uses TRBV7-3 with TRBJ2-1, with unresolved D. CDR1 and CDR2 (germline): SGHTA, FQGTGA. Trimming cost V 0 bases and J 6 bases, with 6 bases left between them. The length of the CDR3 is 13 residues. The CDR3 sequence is CASSLTAGNEQFF. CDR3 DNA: TGTGCCAGCAGCTTAACGGCAGGCAATGAGCAGTTCTTC.

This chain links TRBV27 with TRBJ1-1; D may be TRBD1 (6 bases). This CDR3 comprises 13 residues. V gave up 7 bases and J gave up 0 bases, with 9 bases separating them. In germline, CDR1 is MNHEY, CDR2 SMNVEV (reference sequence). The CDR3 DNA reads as TGTGCCAGCATGAACAGGGTGAACACTGAAGCTTTCTTT. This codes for CASMNRVNTEAFF.

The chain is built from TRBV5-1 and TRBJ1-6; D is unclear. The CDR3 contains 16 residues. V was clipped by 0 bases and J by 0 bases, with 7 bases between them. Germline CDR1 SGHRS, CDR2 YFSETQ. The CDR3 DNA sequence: TGCGCCAGCAGCTTGGCTTGGAGCTCCTATAATTCACCCCTCCACTTT. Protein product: CASSLAWSSYNSPLHF.

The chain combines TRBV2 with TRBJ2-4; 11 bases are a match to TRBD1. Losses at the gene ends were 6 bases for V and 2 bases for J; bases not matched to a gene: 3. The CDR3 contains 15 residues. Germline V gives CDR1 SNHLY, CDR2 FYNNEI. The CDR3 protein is CASRGQGGTKNIQYF. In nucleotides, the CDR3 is TGTGCCAGCAGGGGACAGGGGGGAACCAAAAACATTCAGTACTTC.

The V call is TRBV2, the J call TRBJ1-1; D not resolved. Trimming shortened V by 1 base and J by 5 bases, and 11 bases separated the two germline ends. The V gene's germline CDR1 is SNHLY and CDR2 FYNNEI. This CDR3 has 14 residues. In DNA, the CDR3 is TGTGCCAGCAGTGAAGGGGGTAGGTGGACTGAAGCTTTCTTT. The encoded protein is CASSEGGRWTEAFF.

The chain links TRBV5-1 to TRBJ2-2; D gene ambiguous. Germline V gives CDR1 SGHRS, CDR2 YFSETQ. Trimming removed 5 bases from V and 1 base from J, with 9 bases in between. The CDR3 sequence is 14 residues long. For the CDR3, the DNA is TGCGCCAGCAGTCTGGCGGAGAACACCGGGGAGCTGTTTTTT. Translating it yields CASSLAENTGELFF.

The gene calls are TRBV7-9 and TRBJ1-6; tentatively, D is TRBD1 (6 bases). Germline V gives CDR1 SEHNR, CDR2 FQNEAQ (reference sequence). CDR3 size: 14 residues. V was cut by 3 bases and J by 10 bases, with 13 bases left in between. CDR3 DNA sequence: TGTGCCAGCAGCTTCTCCTCCCAGGGGTCACCCCTCCACTTT. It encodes CASSFSSQGSPLHF.

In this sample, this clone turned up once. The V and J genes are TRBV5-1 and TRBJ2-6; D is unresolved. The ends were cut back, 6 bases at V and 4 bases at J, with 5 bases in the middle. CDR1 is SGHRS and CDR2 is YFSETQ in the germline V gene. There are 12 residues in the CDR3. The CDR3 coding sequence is TGCGCCAGCAAAACCGGGGCCAACGTCCTGACTTTC. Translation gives CASKTGANVLTF.

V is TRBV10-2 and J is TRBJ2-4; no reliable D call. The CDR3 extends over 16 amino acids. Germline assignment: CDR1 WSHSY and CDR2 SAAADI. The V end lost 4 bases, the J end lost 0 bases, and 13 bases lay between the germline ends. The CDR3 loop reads CASSVSANLAKNIQYF. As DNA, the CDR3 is TGCGCCAGCAGTGTTTCAGCCAATTTAGCCAAAAACATTCAGTACTTC.

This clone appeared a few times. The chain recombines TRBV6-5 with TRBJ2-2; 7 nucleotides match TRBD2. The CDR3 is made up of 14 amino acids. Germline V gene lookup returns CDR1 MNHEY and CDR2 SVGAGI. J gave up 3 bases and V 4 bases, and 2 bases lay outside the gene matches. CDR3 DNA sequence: TGTGCCAGCAGTTCAGCGGGGTACACCGGGGAGCTGTTTTTT. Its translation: CASSSAGYTGELFF.

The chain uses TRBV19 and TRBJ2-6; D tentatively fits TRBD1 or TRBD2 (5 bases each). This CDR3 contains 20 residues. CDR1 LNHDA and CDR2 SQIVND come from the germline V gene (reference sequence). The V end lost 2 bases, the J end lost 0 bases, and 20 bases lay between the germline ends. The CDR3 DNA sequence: TGTGCCAGTAGTATACCCCCCCTGGGGGTGGTGCCCTCTGGGGCCAACGTCCTGACTTTC. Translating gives CASSIPPLGVVPSGANVLTF.

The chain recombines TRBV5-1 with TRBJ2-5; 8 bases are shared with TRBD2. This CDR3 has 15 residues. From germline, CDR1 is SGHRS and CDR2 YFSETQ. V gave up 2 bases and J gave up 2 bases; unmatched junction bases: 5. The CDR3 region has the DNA TGCGCCAGCAGCTTCGCGGGGGGAGGGCAAGAGACCCAGTACTTC. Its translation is CASSFAGGGQETQYF.